The entry below describes one TCR beta chain. Its antigen remains unidentified. V was clipped by 0 bases and J by 1 base, with 11 bases between them. CDR1 is SGHRS, CDR2 YFSETQ, per germline. The CDR3 contains 15 residues. This entry is derived from a study of identical twins' blood T cells. Study background: Approximately 50 million reads came from about 12 libraries, six alpha, six beta.

Findings and limits, study-wide: Abundant TCRbeta CDR3s overlapped more between twins than with unrelated donors. V gene usage reportedly matched far better within twin pairs than unrelated donors.

TCRdb fed the 5' RACE reads into MiXCR, producing one record per CDR3 protein. The sample shows 350,000 to 400,000 distinct CDR3 sequences, roughly 30% of them seen only once. Sequenced material: PBMCs. The chain recombines TRBV5-1 with TRBJ2-7; D is unclear. The TCR sequence derives from a woman between 18 and 55 years old in good health. The CDR3 DNA sequence: TGCGCCAGCAGCTTGGGGACCCCGGGTTCCTACGAGCAGTACTTC. As protein: CASSLGTPGSYEQYF.